This T cell receptor (beta chain) emerged from a study of human T cells and chemical hapten exposure. The study, taken as a whole, reports: The donors suffered from alopecia, so their immune response may not match that of healthy people.

The library attached unique molecular identifiers to individual cDNA molecules. Using its own MiXCR run on the RACE reads, TCRdb lists one record per CDR3 protein. The sample holds about 40,000 distinct CDR3 sequences, approximately 3.3% seen once. The CDR3 runs 13 residues. The germline CDR1 and CDR2 sequences are SGHDT and YYEEEE. Trimming took off 4 bases at V and 3 bases at J, with 11 bases between the two ends. This clonotype was counted ten times or more. Its antigen is currently unknown. Time point given: patch test 2, 6 weeks after DPC sensitization. Treatment reported: therapeutic diphenylcyclopropenone sensitization with weekly scalp DPC.

The rearrangement uses TRBV5-6 and TRBJ2-7, with D perhaps being TRBD1 or TRBD2 (5 bases each). This clonotype originated in a man aged 35 to 55 with alopecia areata. Some clones in this sample may be carry-over from other donors' samples. The sample in question was whole blood, obtained in connection with sensitization to the hapten diphenylcyclopropenone (DPC). This chain's CDR3 is CASSRGRDYEQYF. CDR3 bases: TGTGCCAGCAGCCGGGGACGGGACTACGAGCAGTACTTC.